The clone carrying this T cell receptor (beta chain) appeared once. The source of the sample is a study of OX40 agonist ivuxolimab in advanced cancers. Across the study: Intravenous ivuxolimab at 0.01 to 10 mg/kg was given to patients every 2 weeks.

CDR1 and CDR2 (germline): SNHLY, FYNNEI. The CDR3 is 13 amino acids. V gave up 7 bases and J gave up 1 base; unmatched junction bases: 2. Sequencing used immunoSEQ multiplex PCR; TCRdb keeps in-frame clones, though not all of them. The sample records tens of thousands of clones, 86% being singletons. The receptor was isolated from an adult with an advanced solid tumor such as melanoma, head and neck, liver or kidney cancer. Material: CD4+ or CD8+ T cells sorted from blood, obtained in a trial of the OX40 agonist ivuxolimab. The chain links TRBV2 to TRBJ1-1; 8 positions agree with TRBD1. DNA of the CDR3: TGTGCCAGCATCGGACAGGGGAACACTGAAGCTTTCTTT. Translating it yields CASIGQGNTEAFF.